Below, one T cell receptor (beta chain) is given with its context. Its target is unknown. The data belong to a study of T cell responses to AZD1222 COVID-19 vaccine. Study-wide results and caveats: After the peak T cell response, and only then, were repertoires sampled. Possibly, clonal diversity was underestimated; donors were largely white British and included more females. The study identified only a handful of AZD1222 recipients as seropositive at baseline. Variant regions that are unmutated are reportedly the target of nearly half of spike-specific TCRs.

The CDR3 runs 15 residues. Per the germline V gene, CDR1 is SGHRS and CDR2 is YFSETQ. The V and J ends lost 4 bases and 4 bases respectively, with 15 bases between them. Sequencing used immunoSEQ multiplex PCR; TCRdb keeps in-frame clones, though not all of them. The profile shows some 100,000 clones, roughly 89% of them singletons. This specimen was peripheral blood, taken 28 days after the second AZD1222 dose. This rearrangement joins TRBV5-1 to TRBJ2-1; D is ambiguous. The sequence came from an adult who received the AZD1222 COVID-19 vaccine. The CDR3 sequence is CASSKGSADYNEQFF. CDR3 nucleotides: TGCGCCAGCAGCAAAGGGTCGGCGGATTACAATGAGCAGTTCTTC. The full variable domain, in which reference TRBV5-1 and TRBJ2-1 provide the parts outside the CDR3, is KAGVTQTPRYLIKTRGQQVTLSCSPISGHRSVSWYQQTPGQGLQFLFEYFSETQRNKGNFPGRFSGRQFSNSRSEMNVSTLELGDSALYLCASSKGSADYNEQFFGPGTRLTVL.